This T cell receptor beta chain is drawn from a study of blood T cell repertoires in COVID-19. Study context: Sources were T cells, B-cell-depleted T cells, or PBMCs; the material itself was cDNA or gDNA.

Clones were sequenced by immunoSEQ multiplex PCR, and TCRdb holds only the in-frame ones, with some missing. The sample lists over 70,000 clones, approximately 83% occurring once. The sample taken for sequencing was peripheral blood. The clonotype comes from a human donor in a cohort sampled during active COVID-19.

In nucleotides, the CDR3 is TGTGCCAGTAGTATAGATATCGAGGATTTAAGCAATCAGCCCCAGCATTTT. Its translation: CASSIDIEDLSNQPQHF. The rearrangement links TRBV19 to TRBJ1-5; D gene ambiguous. This CDR3 is built from 17 residues. The V gene lost 0 bases and the J gene lost 1 base, with 13 bases spanning the gap. CDR1 is LNHDA and CDR2 is SQIVND in the germline V gene (reference sequence).